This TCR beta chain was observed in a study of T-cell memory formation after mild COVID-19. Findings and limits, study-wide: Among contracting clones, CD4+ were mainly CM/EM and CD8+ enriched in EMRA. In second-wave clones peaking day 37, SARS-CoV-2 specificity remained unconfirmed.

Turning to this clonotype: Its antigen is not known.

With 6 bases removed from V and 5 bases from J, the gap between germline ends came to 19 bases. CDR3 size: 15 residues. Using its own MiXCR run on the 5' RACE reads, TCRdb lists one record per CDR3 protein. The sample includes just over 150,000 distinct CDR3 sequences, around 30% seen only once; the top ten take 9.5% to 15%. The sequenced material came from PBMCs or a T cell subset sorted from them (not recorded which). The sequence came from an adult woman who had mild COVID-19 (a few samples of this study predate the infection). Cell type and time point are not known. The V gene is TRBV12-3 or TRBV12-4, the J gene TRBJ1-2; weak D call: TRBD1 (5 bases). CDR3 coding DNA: TGTGCCAGCAGCCCAAGCGACAGTCTTCTATATGGCTACACCTTC. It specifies CASSPSDSLLYGYTF.